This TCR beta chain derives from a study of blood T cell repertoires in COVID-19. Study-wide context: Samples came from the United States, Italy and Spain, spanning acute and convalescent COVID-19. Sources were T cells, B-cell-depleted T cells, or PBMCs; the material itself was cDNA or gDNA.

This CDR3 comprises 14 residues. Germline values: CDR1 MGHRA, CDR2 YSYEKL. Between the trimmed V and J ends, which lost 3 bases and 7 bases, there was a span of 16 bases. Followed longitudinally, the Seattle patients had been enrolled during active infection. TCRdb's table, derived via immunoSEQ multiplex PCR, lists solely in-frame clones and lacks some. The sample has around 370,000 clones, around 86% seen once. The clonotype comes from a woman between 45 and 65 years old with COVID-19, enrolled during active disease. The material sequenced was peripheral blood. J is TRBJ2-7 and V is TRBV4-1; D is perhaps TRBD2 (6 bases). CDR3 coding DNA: TGCGCCAGCAGCCACCCATCCGGGAGTGTGGAGCAGTACTTC. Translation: CASSHPSGSVEQYF.